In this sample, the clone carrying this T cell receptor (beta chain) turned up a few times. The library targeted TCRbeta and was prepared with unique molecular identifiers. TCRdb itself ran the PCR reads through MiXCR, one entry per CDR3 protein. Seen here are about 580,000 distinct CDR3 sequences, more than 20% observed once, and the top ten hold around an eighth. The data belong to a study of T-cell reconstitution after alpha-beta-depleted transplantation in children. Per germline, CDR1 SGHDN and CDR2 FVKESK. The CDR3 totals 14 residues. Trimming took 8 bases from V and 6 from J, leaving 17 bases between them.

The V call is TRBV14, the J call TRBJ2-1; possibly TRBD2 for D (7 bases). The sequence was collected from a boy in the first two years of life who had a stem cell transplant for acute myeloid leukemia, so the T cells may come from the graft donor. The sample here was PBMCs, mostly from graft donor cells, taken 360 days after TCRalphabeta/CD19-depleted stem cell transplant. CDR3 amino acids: CASQPGGAFNEQFF. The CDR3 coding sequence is TGTGCCAGCCAGCCGGGGGGCGCGTTCAATGAGCAGTTCTTC.